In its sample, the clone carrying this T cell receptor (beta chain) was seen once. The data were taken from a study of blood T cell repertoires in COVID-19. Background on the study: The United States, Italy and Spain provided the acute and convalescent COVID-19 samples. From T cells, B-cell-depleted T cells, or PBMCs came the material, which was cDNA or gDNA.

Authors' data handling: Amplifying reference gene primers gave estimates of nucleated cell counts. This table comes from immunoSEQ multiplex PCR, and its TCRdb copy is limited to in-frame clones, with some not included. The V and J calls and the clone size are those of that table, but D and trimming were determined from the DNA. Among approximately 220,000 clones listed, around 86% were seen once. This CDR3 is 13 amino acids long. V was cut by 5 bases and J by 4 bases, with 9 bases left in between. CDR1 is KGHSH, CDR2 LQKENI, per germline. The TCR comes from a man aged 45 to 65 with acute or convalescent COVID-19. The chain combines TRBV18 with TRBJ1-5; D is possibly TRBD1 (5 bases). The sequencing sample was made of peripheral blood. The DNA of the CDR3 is TGTGCCAGCTCATTCGACAGAAATCAGCCCCAGCATTTT. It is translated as CASSFDRNQPQHF.